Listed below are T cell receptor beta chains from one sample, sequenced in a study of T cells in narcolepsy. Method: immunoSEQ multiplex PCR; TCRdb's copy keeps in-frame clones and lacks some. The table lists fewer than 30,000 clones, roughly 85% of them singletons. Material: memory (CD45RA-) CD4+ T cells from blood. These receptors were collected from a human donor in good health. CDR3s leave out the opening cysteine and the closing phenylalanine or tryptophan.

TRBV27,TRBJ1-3,ASSKQVSGNTIY
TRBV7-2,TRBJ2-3,ASSKTDTDTQY
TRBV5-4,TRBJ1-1,ASSLAGQVNTEAF
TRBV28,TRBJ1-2,ASSSPGRGNYGYT
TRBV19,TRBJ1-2,ASSITGTNYGYT
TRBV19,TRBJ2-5,ASTQSPRGTGPETQY
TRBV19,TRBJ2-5,ASSITQGGETQY
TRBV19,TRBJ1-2,ASSPPRTGGAVVGYT
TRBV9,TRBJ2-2,ASSPFRLAGGGELF
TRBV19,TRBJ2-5,ASSIGSSQETQY
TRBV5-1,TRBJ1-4,ASSLSGQPNEKLF
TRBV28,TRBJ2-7,ASSLGTSGRVTEQY
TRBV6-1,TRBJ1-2,ASSDGGEVYGYT
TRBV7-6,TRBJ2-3,ASSLGLAETQDTQY
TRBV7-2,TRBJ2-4,ASSLRREGNIQY
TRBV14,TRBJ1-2,ASSRMGGNYGYT
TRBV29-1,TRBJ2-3,SLQGALRDGQY
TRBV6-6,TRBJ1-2,ASSYRRGTYGYT